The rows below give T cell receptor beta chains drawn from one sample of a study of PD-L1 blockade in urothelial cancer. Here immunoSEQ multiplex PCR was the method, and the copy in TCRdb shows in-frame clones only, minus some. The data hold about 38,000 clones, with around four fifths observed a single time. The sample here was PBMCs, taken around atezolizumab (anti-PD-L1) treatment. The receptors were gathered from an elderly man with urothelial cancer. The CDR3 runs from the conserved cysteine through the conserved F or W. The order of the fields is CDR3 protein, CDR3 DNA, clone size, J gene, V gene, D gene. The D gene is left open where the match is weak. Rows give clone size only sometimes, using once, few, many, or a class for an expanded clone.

CASSPNRGGDIQYF | TGTGCCAGCAGTCCTAACAGGGGGGGGGACATTCAGTACTTC | NA | TRBJ2-4 | TRBV2 | NA
CASTPAGNTEAFF | TGTGCCAGCACCCCCGCCGGGAACACTGAAGCTTTCTTT | NA | TRBJ1-1 | TRBV28 | NA
CASSTKVGQGVAYEQYF | TGTGCCAGTAGTACCAAAGTGGGACAGGGAGTTGCCTACGAGCAGTACTTC | NA | TRBJ2-7 | TRBV19 | TRBD1
CASSPTTGTGATEAFF | TGTGCCAGCTCACCAACTACCGGGACAGGGGCCACTGAAGCTTTCTTT | NA | TRBJ1-1 | TRBV18 | TRBD1
CASSVRRGSNNEQFF | TGTGCCAGCAGTGTCCGGAGGGGATCGAACAATGAGCAGTTCTTC | once | TRBJ2-1 | TRBV6-1 | NA
CASTRIRGLTYEQYF | TGTGCCAGCACCAGAATTAGGGGGCTCACCTACGAGCAGTACTTC | once | TRBJ2-7 | TRBV11-2 | TRBD1
CASRASGRNTGELFF | TGTGCCAGCAGGGCTAGCGGGAGAAACACCGGGGAGCTGTTTTTT | NA | TRBJ2-2 | TRBV6-5 | TRBD2
CASSPSSGTLSGNTIYF | TGTGCCAGCTCACCGTCCTCAGGGACTCTCTCTGGAAACACCATATATTTT | NA | TRBJ1-3 | TRBV18 | NA
CASSMKVKQYEQYF | TGTGCCAGTAGTATGAAAGTGAAACAATACGAGCAGTACTTC | NA | TRBJ2-7 | TRBV19 | NA
CASSFGTSLYEQYF | TGTGCCAGCAGCTTCGGGACTAGCCTATACGAGCAGTACTTC | NA | TRBJ2-7 | TRBV11-2 | TRBD2
CATSRDPTGVYEQYF | TGTGCCACCAGCAGAGATCCAACGGGAGTCTACGAGCAGTACTTC | NA | TRBJ2-7 | TRBV15 | NA
CASSQGRQNYGYTF | TGCGCCAGCAGCCAAGGCAGACAAAACTATGGCTACACCTTC | once | TRBJ1-2 | TRBV4-1 | NA
CASTGASYGYTF | TGCGCCAGTACAGGGGCGAGCTATGGCTACACCTTC | NA | TRBJ1-2 | TRBV5-1 | TRBD1
CASSLTGFGYTF | TGCGCCAGCAGCTTGACAGGTTTTGGCTACACCTTC | NA | TRBJ1-2 | TRBV5-1 | NA
CASSQDRGRGETQYF | TGTGCCAGCAGCCAGGACAGGGGGCGCGGGGAGACCCAGTACTTC | NA | TRBJ2-5 | TRBV11-2 | TRBD1
CASSLGTNYEQYF | TGCGCCAGCAGCTTGGGCACTAACTACGAGCAGTACTTC | NA | TRBJ2-7 | TRBV5-1 | NA
CASRRTGGYGYTF | TGCGCCAGCCGACGGACAGGAGGATATGGCTACACCTTC | NA | TRBJ1-2 | TRBV10-2 | TRBD1
CASRGRASNQPQHF | TGTGCCAGCCGAGGCAGGGCCTCCAATCAGCCCCAGCATTTT | NA | TRBJ1-5 | TRBV6-1 | NA